This T cell receptor (beta chain) was identified during a study of response to subunit inactivated influenza vaccine. Whole-study results and caveats: The authors suggested that few new T cells are recruited per seasonal influenza vaccination.

The CDR3 runs to 16 residues. The germline CDR1 and CDR2 sequences are LGHNA and YSLEER. Trimming removed 0 bases from V and 6 bases from J; junction bases left unmatched: 8. TCRdb reprocessed the RT-PCR reads with MiXCR, giving one entry per CDR3 protein. In the table there are under 500,000 distinct CDR3 sequences, approximately 9.9% of which are singletons. Note on this clonotype: No antigen is known for it.

The TCR was taken from a man between 45 and 60 years old who received an inactivated influenza vaccine. J is TRBJ2-7 and V is TRBV4-3; TRBD2 agrees at 10 bases. This material consisted of PBMCs from blood, taken 40 to 50 days after vaccination. The CDR3 DNA is TGCGCCAGCAGCCAAGATCAACTAGCGGGGATCGGCGAGCAGTACTTC. As protein: CASSQDQLAGIGEQYF.